This T cell receptor beta chain was captured in a study of cytotoxic CD8 clonotypes in ibrutinib-treated CLL. About the study: There were, on average, 255,043 productive templates and approximately 94,000 productive rearrangements per sample.

Points on this clone: Its antigen is unidentified.

Germline V gives CDR1 SNHLY, CDR2 FYNNEI. The CDR3 length is 14 residues. V lost 6 bases and J 4 bases, leaving 15 bases between the germline ends. Assay: immunoSEQ multiplex PCR; the TCRdb copy retains only in-frame clones and omits some. The table has fewer than 50,000 clones, nearly 70% seen once. Regarding the study as a whole: Upon ibrutinib response clonality rose, and upon progression it fell back toward baseline. Baseline values of clonality outstripped age-matched healthy donors and followed circulating CD8+ T-cell counts.

V and J are TRBV2 and TRBJ1-2; D unresolved. Sequenced here: PBMCs, sampled after 12 months of ibrutinib treatment. The TCR comes from a human donor with chronic lymphocytic leukemia. This CDR3 reads CASRNSDTSYGYTF. The CDR3 region has the DNA TGTGCCAGCAGAAACAGCGACACAAGCTATGGCTACACCTTC.